These T cell receptor beta chains were read from a single sample in a study of Tregs in tolerant kidney transplant recipients. Their antigens are not known. Method: immunoSEQ multiplex PCR; TCRdb's copy keeps in-frame clones and lacks some. The sample holds tens of thousands of clones, nearly 97% seen once. Sequenced: Tregs from blood cultured with allogeneic cells. These receptors were taken from a human donor in good health. CDR3s include the opening cysteine and the closing phenylalanine or tryptophan. The D gene is left open where the match is weak.

D: .
J: TRBJ2-3
V: TRBV6-5
CDR3: CASSFRQADTQYF

D: TRBD1
J: TRBJ2-7
V: TRBV19
CDR3: CASSRQGLGEQYF

D: TRBD1
J: TRBJ2-5
V: TRBV5-8
CDR3: CASSRDSYDETQYF

D: .
J: TRBJ1-2
V: TRBV5-1
CDR3: CASNIGGFNYGYTF

D: TRBD1
J: TRBJ1-1
V: TRBV27
CDR3: CASSWTGSETEAFF

D: .
J: TRBJ1-4
V: TRBV5-1
CDR3: CASSLIGEIGEKLFF

D: .
J: TRBJ1-3
V: TRBV30
CDR3: CAWTLKGGGNTIYF

D: .
J: TRBJ2-7
V: TRBV9
CDR3: CASSPRLLPYEQYF

D: .
J: TRBJ1-4
V: TRBV30
CDR3: CAWSSIGNEKLFF

D: .
J: TRBJ2-7
V: TRBV14
CDR3: CASSPKAGRYYEQYF

D: TRBD2
J: TRBJ2-1
V: TRBV7-9
CDR3: CASSPPPAGGSYNEQFF

D: .
J: TRBJ2-7
V: TRBV19
CDR3: CASSRGIRDEQYF

D: .
J: TRBJ2-2
V: TRBV6-5
CDR3: CASNVAGRSTGELFF

D: TRBD2
J: TRBJ2-7
V: TRBV5-1
CDR3: CASSLLTSGSSYEQYF

D: .
J: TRBJ1-2
V: TRBV6-5
CDR3: CASTQLSSNYGYTF

D: .
J: TRBJ1-3
V: TRBV6-6
CDR3: CASSPHGNTIYF

D: TRBD1
J: TRBJ1-2
V: TRBV19
CDR3: CASSPTDRHRGYGYTF

D: TRBD1
J: TRBJ2-7
V: TRBV9
CDR3: CASSGSARTGSYEQYF

D: .
J: TRBJ1-2
V: TRBV5-6
CDR3: CASSKPQGYGYTF

D: .
J: TRBJ2-1
V: TRBV7-9
CDR3: CASSLGFAGMYNEQFF

D: .
J: TRBJ2-7
V: TRBV27
CDR3: CASSLSRGRYEQYF

D: .
J: TRBJ2-3
V: TRBV5-6
CDR3: CASSLLRTDTQYF

D: .
J: TRBJ1-2
V: TRBV5-1
CDR3: CASSLAAAYGYTF

D: .
J: TRBJ2-1
V: TRBV7-7
CDR3: CASSPGLSRNNEQFF

D: .
J: TRBJ1-3
V: TRBV5-1
CDR3: CASSYSTGGSGNTIYF

D: .
J: TRBJ2-1
V: TRBV23-1
CDR3: CANRVWVLNNEQFF

D: .
J: TRBJ1-3
V: TRBV16
CDR3: CASSQGLSAVYF

D: TRBD1
J: TRBJ1-4
V: TRBV18
CDR3: CASSSTGVANEKLFF

D: TRBD1
J: TRBJ2-7
V: TRBV9
CDR3: CASSVGQGQTYEQYF

D: TRBD2
J: TRBJ2-5
V: TRBV5-4
CDR3: CASRGPGLAKETQYF

D: .
J: TRBJ2-6
V: TRBV9
CDR3: CASSVAGAPGANVLTF

D: .
J: TRBJ2-5
V: TRBV6-6
CDR3: CASSPSGTPGGTQYF

D: .
J: TRBJ2-3
V: TRBV19
CDR3: CASTSSGSTDTQYF

D: .
J: TRBJ1-5
V: TRBV6-5
CDR3: CASSYGGANQPQHF

D: .
J: TRBJ1-5
V: TRBV18
CDR3: CASSPASGGNQPQHF

D: TRBD1
J: TRBJ1-1
V: TRBV19
CDR3: CASSIGWDRGPDTEAFF

D: .
J: TRBJ1-2
V: TRBV5-4
CDR3: CASSLGQSYGYTF

D: TRBD1
J: TRBJ1-2
V: TRBV5-6
CDR3: CASSPRRGQGASREGYTF

D: TRBD2
J: TRBJ2-1
V: TRBV6-4
CDR3: CASSDSSGGAGSYNEQFF

D: TRBD2
J: TRBJ2-1
V: TRBV10-3
CDR3: CAIRRLAGGPDEQFF